This TCR beta chain was captured in a study of blood T cells in healthy people across ages. Overall study context: T cells yielded about one barcoded beta molecule per two cells through template switching. Regarding the study as a whole: A conclusive naive versus antigen-experienced comparison was prevented by the unsorted PBMCs.

As concerns this clonotype: What it binds is not known.

The CDR3 has 11 amino acids. Through a sample-barcoded 5' primer and a J-beta primer mix, a second PCR was run for about 6 to 12 cycles. TCRdb re-called the 5' RACE reads through MiXCR, storing one row per CDR3 protein. Among roughly 1.5 million distinct CDR3 sequences, roughly 43% were seen once, and the ten largest hold 4%. This receptor was identified in a woman aged 18-35 years in good health. Material for sequencing was blood. The chain is built from TRBV21-1 and TRBJ1-5. TRBV21-1 is a documented pseudogene. The chain's CDR3 is CASSKGQPQHF. The CDR3 region has the DNA TGTGCCAGCAGCAAAGGGCAGCCCCAGCATTTT.